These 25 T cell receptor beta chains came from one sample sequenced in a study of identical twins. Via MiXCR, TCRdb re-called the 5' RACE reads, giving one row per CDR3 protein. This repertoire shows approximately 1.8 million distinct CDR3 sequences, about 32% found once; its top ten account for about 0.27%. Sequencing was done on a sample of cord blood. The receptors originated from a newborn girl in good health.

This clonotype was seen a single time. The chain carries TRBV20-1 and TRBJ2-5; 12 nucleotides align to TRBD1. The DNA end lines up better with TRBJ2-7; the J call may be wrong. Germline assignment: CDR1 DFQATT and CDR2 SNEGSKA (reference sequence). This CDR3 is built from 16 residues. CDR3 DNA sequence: TGCAGTGCTAAGGCCAGGGACAGGGGGCGGTGGTACGAGCAGTACTTC. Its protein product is CSAKARDRGRWYEQYF.

The CDR3 region is CASSEARSDELFF. The CDR3 DNA reads as TGTGCCAGCAGTGAAGCGAGGTCAGATGAACTGTTTTTT. This chain links TRBV6-1 with TRBJ1-4, with no clear D. CDR1 and CDR2 from the germline V gene are MNHNS and SASEGT. CDR3 length: 13 residues. The ends were cut back, 0 bases at V and 12 bases at J, with 11 bases in the middle.

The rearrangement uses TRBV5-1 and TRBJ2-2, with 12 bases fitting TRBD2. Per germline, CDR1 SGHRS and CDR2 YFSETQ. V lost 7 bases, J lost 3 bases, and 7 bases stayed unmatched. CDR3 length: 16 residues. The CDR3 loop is CASLGTSGRHTGELFF. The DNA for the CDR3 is TGCGCCAGCCTCGGGACTAGCGGGCGACACACCGGGGAGCTGTTTTTT.

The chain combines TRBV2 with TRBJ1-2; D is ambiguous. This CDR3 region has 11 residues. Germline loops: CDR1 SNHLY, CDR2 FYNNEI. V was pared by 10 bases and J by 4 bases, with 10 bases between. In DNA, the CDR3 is TGTGCCACATGGGGTTTCTATGGCTACACCTTC. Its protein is CATWGFYGYTF. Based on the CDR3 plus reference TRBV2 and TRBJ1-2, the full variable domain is EPEVTQTPSHQVTQMGQEVILRCVPISNHLYFYWYRQILGQKVEFLVSFYNNEISEKSEIFDDQFSVERPDGSNFTLKIRSTKLEDSAMYFCATWGFYGYTFGSGTRLTVV.

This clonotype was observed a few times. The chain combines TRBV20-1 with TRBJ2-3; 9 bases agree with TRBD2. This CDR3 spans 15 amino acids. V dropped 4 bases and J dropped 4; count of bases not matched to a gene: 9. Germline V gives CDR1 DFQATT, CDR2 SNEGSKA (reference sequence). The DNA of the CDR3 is TGCAGTGCTACAGGGCGGGAGGGCCTTTCAGATACGCAGTATTTT. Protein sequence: CSATGREGLSDTQYF.

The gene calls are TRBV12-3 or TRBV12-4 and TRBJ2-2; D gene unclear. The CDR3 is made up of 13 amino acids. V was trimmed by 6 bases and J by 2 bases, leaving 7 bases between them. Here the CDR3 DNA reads TGTGCCAGCAGGGTCACCAACACCGGGGAGCTGTTTTTT. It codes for CASRVTNTGELFF.

The CDR3, as DNA: TGCGCCAGCAGCTTGAAGGGAGATGAAGCTTTCTTT. Amino acids: CASSLKGDEAFF. This rearrangement joins TRBV5-1 to TRBJ1-1; D remains unclear. The CDR3 is made up of 12 amino acids. CDR1 and CDR2 from the germline V gene are SGHRS and YFSETQ. Trimming pared 1 base from V and 7 bases from J, leaving 8 bases between. Full variable domain (rest looked up from reference TRBV5-1 and TRBJ1-1): KAGVTQTPRYLIKTRGQQVTLSCSPISGHRSVSWYQQTPGQGLQFLFEYFSETQRNKGNFPGRFSGRQFSNSRSEMNVSTLELGDSALYLCASSLKGDEAFFGQGTRLTVV.

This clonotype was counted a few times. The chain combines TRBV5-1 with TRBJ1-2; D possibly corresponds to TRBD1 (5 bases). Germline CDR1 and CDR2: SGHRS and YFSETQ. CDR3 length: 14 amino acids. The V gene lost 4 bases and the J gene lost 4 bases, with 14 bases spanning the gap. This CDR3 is CASSPRGVSYGYTF. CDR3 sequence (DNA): TGCGCCAGCAGCCCACGGGGGGTCAGCTATGGCTACACCTTC.

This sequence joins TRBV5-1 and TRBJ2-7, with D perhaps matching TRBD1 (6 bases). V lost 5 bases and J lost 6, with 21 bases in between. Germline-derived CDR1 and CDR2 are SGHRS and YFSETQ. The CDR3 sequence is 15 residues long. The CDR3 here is CASSSESRGRGEQYF. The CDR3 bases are TGCGCCAGCAGTTCTGAATCCAGGGGAAGGGGCGAGCAGTACTTC.

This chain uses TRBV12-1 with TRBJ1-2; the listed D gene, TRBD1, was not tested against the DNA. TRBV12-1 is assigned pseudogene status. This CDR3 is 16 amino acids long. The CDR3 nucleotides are TGTGCCAGCAGCTTTGGACAGGGCTTATCTAACTATGGCTACACCTTC. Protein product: CASSFGQGLSNYGYTF.

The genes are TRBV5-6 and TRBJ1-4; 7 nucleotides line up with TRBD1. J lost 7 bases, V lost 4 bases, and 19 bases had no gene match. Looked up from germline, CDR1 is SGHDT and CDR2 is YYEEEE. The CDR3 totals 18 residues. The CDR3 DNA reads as TGTGCCAGCAGCCATAAGACCTCACACAGGGGATTAGGTGAAAAACTGTTTTTT. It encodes CASSHKTSHRGLGEKLFF.

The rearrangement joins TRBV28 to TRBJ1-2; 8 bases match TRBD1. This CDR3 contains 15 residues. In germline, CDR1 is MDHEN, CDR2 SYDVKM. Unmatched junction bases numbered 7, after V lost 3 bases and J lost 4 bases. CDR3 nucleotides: TGTGCCAGCAGTTTCCCGCGGACAGGGAGCTATGGCTACACCTTC. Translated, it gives CASSFPRTGSYGYTF.

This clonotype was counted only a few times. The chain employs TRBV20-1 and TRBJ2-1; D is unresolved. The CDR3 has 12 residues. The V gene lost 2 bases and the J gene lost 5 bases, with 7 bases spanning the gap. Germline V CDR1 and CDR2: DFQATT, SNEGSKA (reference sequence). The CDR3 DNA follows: TGCAGTGCTAGAAATTTTAACAATGAGCAGTTCTTC. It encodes CSARNFNNEQFF.

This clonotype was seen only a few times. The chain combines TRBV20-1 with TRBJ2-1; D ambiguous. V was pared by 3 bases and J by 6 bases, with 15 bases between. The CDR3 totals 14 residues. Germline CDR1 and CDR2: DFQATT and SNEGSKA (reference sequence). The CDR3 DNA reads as TGCAGTGCTAGCGGGCCCGCGGTCAGCAATGAGCAGTTCTTC. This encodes CSASGPAVSNEQFF.

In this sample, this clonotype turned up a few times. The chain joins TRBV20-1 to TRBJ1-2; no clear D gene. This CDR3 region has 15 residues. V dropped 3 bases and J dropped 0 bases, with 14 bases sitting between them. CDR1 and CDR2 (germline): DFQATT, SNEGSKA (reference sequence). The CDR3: CSASKRPEPNYGYTF. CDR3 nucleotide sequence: TGCAGTGCTAGTAAAAGACCGGAGCCTAACTATGGCTACACCTTC.

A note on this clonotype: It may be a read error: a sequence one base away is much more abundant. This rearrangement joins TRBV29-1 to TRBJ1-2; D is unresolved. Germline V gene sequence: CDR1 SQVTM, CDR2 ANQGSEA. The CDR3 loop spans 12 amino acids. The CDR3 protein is CRVDRQTPGYTF. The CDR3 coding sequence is TGCCGCGTTGATCGGCAGACTCCTGGCTACACCTTC.

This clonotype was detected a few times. The CDR3 sequence: CASSPSSGHSYEQYF. The CDR3 bases are TGCGCCAGCAGTCCCTCCAGCGGCCATTCCTACGAGCAGTACTTC. The chain couples TRBV5-1 to TRBJ2-7, with a possible D match to TRBD2 (5 bases). The CDR3 runs 15 residues. V lost 5 bases, J lost 1 base, and 16 bases lay in between. The germline V gene encodes CDR1 SGHRS and CDR2 YFSETQ.

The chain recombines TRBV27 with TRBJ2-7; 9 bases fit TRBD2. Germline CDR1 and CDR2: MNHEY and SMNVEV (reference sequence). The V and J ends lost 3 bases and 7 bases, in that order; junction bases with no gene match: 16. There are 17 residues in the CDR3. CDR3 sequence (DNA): TGTGCCAGCAGTTTGCCTGCTAGCGGGATAGGTTACAATGAGCAGTACTTC. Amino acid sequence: CASSLPASGIGYNEQYF.

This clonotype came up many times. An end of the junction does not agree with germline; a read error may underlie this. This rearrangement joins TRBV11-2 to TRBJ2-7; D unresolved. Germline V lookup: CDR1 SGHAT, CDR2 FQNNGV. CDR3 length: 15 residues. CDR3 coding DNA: TGTGCCAGCAGTTTAGGCGCAGGCTCCCCCTACGAGCAGTACTTC. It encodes CASSLGAGSPYEQYF.

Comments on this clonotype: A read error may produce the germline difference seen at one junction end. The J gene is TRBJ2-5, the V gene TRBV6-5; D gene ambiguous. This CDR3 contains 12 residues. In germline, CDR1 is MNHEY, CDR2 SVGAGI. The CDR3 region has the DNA TGTGCCGGCAGTTACTCGAGTGAGACCCAGTACTTC. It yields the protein CAGSYSSETQYF.

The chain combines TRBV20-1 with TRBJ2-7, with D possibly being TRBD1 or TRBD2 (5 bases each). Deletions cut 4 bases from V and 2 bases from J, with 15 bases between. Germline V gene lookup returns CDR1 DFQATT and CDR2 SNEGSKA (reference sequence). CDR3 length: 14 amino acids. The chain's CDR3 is CSATPGPQPYEQYF. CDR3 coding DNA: TGCAGTGCTACCCCGGGACCGCAACCCTACGAGCAGTACTTC.

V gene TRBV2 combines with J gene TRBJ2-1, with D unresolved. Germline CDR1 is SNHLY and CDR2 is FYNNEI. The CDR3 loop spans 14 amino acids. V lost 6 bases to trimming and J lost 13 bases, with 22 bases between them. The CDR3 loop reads CASRGRMIAETQFF. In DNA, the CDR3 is TGTGCCAGCAGGGGCCGGATGATCGCGGAGACCCAGTTCTTC.

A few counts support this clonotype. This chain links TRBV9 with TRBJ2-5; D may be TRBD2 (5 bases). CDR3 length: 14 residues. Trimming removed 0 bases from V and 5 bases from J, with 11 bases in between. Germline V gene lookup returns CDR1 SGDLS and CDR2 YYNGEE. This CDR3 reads CASSVEWEWETQYF. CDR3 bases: TGTGCCAGCAGCGTAGAGTGGGAGTGGGAGACCCAGTACTTC.

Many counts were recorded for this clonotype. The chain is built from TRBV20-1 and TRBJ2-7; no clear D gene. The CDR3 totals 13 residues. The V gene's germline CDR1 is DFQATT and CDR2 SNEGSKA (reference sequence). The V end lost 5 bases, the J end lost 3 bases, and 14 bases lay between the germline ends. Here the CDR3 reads CSAGQQPNYEQYF. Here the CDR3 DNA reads TGCAGTGCTGGCCAGCAACCCAACTACGAGCAGTACTTC.

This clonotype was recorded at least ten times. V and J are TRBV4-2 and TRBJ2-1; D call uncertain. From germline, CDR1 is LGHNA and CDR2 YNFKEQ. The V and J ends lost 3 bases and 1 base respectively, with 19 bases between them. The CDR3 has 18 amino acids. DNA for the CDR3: TGTGCCAGCAGCCATAAGATGGCAGGCTACCTATCCTACAATGAGCAGTTCTTC. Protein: CASSHKMAGYLSYNEQFF.